The 9 T cell receptor beta chains below come from one sample, sequenced in a study of early T cells in non-severe SARS-CoV-2 infection. In TCRdb, the 5' RACE reads were re-called with MiXCR into one record per CDR3 protein. The sample comprises tens of thousands of distinct CDR3 sequences, more than 15% of which are singletons, and more than 7.5% rests with the top ten. The sequenced sample was whole blood, obtained at baseline. Receptors originate from an adult who was a healthcare worker with PCR-confirmed SARS-CoV-2 infection or an uninfected control (not recorded which).

In its sample, this clonotype was seen many times. The chain carries TRBV13 and TRBJ1-6, with 7 bases identical to TRBD1. V was pared by 8 bases and J by 7 bases, with 8 bases of the junction left unmatched. This CDR3 is 14 amino acids long. Germline CDR1 PRHDT, CDR2 FYEKMQ (reference sequence). In nucleotides, the CDR3 is TGTGCCAGCCTGTCCCGGGACAGCAATTCACCCCTCCACTTT. This encodes CASLSRDSNSPLHF.

Ten or more counts support this clonotype. The V call is TRBV21-1, the J call TRBJ1-1. TRBV21-1 is a listed pseudogene. CDR3 length: 12 amino acids. The CDR3 loop is CASSKSNTEAFF. CDR3 coding DNA: TGTGCCAGCAGCAAGAGTAACACTGAAGCTTTCTTT.

This clonotype was recorded a few times. V is TRBV20-1 and J is TRBJ2-3; D is unclear. Trimming shortened V by 6 bases and J by 0 bases, and 10 bases separated the two germline ends. The CDR3 has 13 residues. Germline loops: CDR1 DFQATT, CDR2 SNEGSKA (reference sequence). The CDR3 loop reads CSATPPSTDTQYF. The CDR3 region has the DNA TGCAGTGCCACACCTCCTAGCACAGATACGCAGTATTTT.

The chain employs TRBV5-6 and TRBJ2-7; possibly TRBD2 for D (6 bases). Trimming shortened V by 3 bases and J by 6 bases, and 16 bases separated the two germline ends. The CDR3 is made up of 14 amino acids. CDR1 is SGHDT and CDR2 is YYEEEE in the germline V gene. CDR3 amino acids: CASSWGEYRGEQYF. In DNA, the CDR3 is TGTGCCAGCAGCTGGGGGGAATACAGAGGCGAGCAGTACTTC.

There are a few counts of this clonotype. The chain employs TRBV5-1 and TRBJ2-1; tentatively, D is TRBD1 (5 bases). From germline, CDR1 is SGHRS and CDR2 YFSETQ. The V gene lost 0 bases and the J gene lost 4 bases, with 14 bases spanning the gap. This CDR3 region has 16 residues. The CDR3 is CASSLEPHQGYNEQFF. The CDR3 DNA sequence: TGCGCCAGCAGCTTGGAGCCCCATCAGGGTTACAATGAGCAGTTCTTC.

Only a few counts were recorded for this clonotype. The J gene is TRBJ2-3, the V gene TRBV7-2, with TRBD1 matching 9 bases. In germline, CDR1 is SGHTA, CDR2 FQGNSA. The CDR3 runs to 17 residues. V trimming: 7 bases; J trimming: 4 bases; junction bases outside the gene matches: 15. The CDR3 spells CASNRAGQGGGSDTQYF. CDR3 nucleotide sequence: TGTGCCAGCAACCGGGCGGGACAGGGAGGTGGGTCAGATACGCAGTATTTT. Full variable domain (rest looked up from reference TRBV7-2 and TRBJ2-3): GAGVSQSPSNKVTEKGKDVELRCDPISGHTALYWYRQSLGQGLEFLIYFQGNSAPDKSGLPSDRFSAERTGGSVSTLTIQRTQQEDSAVYLCASNRAGQGGGSDTQYFGPGTRLTVL.

This clonotype has more than one count but fewer than ten. The chain couples TRBV7-8 to TRBJ2-1; 7 bases map to TRBD1. Germline V CDR1 and CDR2: SGHVS, FQNEAQ. V trimming: 1 base; J trimming: 4 bases; junction bases outside the gene matches: 10. This CDR3 region has 17 residues. CDR3: CASSLVPGTAGYNEQFF. The DNA for the CDR3 is TGTGCCAGCAGCTTAGTACCCGGGACAGCTGGATACAATGAGCAGTTCTTC.

CDR3 DNA: TGTGCCAGCAGCCTGGACTCGATTAACTATGGCTACACCTTC. This codes for CASSLDSINYGYTF. The J gene is TRBJ1-2, the V gene TRBV5-5, with no clear D. There are 14 residues in the CDR3. Germline V lookup: CDR1 SGHKS, CDR2 YYEKEE (reference sequence). Trimming stripped 4 bases from V and 1 base from J, with 11 bases between.

The chain carries TRBV7-9 and TRBJ1-5, with 10 bases that match TRBD1. Germline-derived CDR1 and CDR2 are SEHNR and FQNEAQ (reference sequence). CDR3 length equals 16 residues. Trimming at V came to 0 bases and at J to 5 bases, leaving 4 bases not matched to a gene. CDR3 DNA sequence: TGTGCCAGCAGCTTAGCGGGACAGGGGACGTATCAGCCCCAGCATTTT. Translation: CASSLAGQGTYQPQHF.